This T cell receptor (beta chain) was sequenced for a study of CD8 T cells in ankylosing spondylitis. Germline V lookup: CDR1 DFQATT, CDR2 SNEGSKA (reference sequence). V lost 5 bases to trimming and J lost 9 bases; unmatched junction nucleotides: 9. There are 14 residues in the CDR3. Researchers built TCR beta libraries using quantitative 5'-RACE with molecular barcodes. MiXCR, applied by TCRdb to the 5' RACE reads, yields one record per CDR3 protein. The sample includes 200,000 or so distinct CDR3 sequences, about 26% seen only once; the top ten take under 8%. Study-wide findings and caveats: Disease-associated clonotypes exhibited CD8+ identity and were relatively infrequent in peripheral blood. A motif in TCR beta, a set of seven to nine highly homologous variants, appeared characteristic of ankylosing spondylitis blood.

Concerning this clonotype: The antigen remains unidentified.

The source material was blood, either unsorted or a sorted T cell fraction (not recorded which). This clonotype was obtained from a male donor with ankylosing spondylitis or in good health (not recorded which). This sequence joins TRBV20-1 and TRBJ2-1; 11 nucleotides align to TRBD2. This CDR3 is CSAEGASGRTEQFF. The CDR3 DNA follows: TGCAGTGCTGAAGGGGCTAGCGGGAGGACTGAGCAGTTCTTC.